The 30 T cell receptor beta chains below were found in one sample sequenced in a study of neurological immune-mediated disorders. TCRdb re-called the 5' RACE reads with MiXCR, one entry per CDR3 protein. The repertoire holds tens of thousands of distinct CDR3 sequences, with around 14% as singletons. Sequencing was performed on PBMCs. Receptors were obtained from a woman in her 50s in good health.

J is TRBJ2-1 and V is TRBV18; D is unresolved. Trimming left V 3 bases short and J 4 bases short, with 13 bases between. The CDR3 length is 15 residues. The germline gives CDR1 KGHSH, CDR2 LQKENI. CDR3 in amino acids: CASSPPADIYNEQFF. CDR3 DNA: TGTGCCAGCTCACCCCCAGCAGATATATACAATGAGCAGTTCTTC.

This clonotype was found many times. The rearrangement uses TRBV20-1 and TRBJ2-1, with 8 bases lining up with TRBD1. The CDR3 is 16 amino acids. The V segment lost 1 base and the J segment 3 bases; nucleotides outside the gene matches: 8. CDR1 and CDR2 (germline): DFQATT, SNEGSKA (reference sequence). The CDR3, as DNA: TGCAGTGCTAGAGTAGGACAGGGTATCAACTACAATGAGCAGTTCTTC. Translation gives CSARVGQGINYNEQFF.

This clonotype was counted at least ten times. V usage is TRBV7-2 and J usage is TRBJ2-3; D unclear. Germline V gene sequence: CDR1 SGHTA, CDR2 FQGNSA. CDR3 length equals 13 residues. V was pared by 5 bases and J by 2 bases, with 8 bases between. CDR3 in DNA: TGTGCCAGCAGCCCCCCGATCACAGATACGCAGTATTTT. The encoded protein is CASSPPITDTQYF.

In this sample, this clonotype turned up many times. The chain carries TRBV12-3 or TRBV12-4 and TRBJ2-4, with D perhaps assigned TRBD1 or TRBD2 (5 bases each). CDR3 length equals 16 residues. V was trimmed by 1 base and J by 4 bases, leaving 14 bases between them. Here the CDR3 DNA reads TGTGCCAGCAGTTTAGTTTCGTTGGGACGGAAAAACATTCAGTACTTC. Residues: CASSLVSLGRKNIQYF.

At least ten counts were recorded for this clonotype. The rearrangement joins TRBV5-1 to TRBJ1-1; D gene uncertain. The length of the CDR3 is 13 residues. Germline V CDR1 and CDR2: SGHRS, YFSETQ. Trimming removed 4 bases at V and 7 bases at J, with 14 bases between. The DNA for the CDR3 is TGCGCCAGCAGCCCCGGGTCGGCCGGTGAAGCTTTCTTT. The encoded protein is CASSPGSAGEAFF. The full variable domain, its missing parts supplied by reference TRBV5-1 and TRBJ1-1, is KAGVTQTPRYLIKTRGQQVTLSCSPISGHRSVSWYQQTPGQGLQFLFEYFSETQRNKGNFPGRFSGRQFSNSRSEMNVSTLELGDSALYLCASSPGSAGEAFFGQGTRLTVV.

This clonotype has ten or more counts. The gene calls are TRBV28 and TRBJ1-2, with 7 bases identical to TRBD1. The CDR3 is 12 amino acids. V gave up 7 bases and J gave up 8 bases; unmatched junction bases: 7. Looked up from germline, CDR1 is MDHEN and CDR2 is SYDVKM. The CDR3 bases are TGTGCCAGCATACGTACAGGGGTCGGCTACACCTTC. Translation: CASIRTGVGYTF.

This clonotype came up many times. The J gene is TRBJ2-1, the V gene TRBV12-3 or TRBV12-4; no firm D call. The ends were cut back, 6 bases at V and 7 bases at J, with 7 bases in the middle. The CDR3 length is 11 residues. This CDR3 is CASSFWNEQFF. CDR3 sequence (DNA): TGTGCCAGCAGCTTTTGGAATGAGCAGTTCTTC.

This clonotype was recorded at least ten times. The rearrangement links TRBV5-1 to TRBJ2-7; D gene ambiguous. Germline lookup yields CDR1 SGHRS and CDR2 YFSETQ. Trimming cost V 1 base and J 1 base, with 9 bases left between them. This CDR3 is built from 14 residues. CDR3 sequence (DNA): TGCGCCAGCAGCTTGATCGGCAGTTCCTACGAGCAGTACTTC. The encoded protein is CASSLIGSSYEQYF.

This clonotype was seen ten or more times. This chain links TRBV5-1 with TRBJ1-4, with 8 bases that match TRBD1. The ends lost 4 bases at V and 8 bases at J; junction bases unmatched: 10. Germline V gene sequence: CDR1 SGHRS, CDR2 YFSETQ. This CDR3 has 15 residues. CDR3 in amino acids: CASSAGQGIREKLFF. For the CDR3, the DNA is TGCGCCAGCAGCGCCGGACAGGGTATTAGAGAAAAACTGTTTTTT.

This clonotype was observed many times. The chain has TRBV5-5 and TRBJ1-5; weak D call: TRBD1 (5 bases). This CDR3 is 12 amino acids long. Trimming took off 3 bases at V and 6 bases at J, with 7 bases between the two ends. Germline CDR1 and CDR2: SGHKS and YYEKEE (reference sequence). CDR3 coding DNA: TGTGCCAGCAGCTCCGGGGGTCAGCCCCAGCATTTT. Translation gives CASSSGGQPQHF.

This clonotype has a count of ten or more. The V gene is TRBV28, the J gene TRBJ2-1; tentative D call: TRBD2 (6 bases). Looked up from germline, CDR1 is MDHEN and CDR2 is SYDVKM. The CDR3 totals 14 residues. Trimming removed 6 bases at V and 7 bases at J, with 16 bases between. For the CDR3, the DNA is TGTGCCAGCAGCCCGCCCTTAGCGGCAAATGAGCAGTTCTTC. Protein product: CASSPPLAANEQFF. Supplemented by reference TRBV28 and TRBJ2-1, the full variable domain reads DVKVTQSSRYLVKRTGEKVFLECVQDMDHENMFWYRQDPGLGLRLIYFSYDVKMKEKGDIPEGYSVSREKKERFSLILESASTNQTSMYLCASSPPLAANEQFFGPGTRLTVL.

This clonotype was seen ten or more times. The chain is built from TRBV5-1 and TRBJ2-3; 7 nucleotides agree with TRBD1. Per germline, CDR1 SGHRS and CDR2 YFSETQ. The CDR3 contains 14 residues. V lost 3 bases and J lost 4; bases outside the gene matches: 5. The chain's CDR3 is CASSSQGVSDTQYF. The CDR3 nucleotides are TGCGCCAGCAGCTCCCAGGGGGTGTCAGATACGCAGTATTTT.

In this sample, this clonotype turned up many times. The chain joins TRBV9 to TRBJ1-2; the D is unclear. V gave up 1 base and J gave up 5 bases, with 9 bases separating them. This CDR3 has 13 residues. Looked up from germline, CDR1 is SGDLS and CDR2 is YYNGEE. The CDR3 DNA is TGTGCCAGCAGCGTACAACCGGGTTATGGCTACACCTTC. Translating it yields CASSVQPGYGYTF. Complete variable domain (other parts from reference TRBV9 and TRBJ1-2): DSGVTQTPKHLITATGQRVTLRCSPRSGDLSVYWYQQSLDQGLQFLIQYYNGEERAKGNILERFSAQQFPDLHSELNLSSLELGDSALYFCASSVQPGYGYTFGSGTRLTVV.

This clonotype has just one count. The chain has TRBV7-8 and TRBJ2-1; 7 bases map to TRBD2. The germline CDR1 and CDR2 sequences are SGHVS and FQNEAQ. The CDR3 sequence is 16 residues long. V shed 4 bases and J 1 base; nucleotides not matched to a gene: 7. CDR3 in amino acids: CASSWGSGESYNEQFF. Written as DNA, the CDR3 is TGTGCCAGCAGCTGGGGGAGCGGGGAGTCCTACAATGAGCAGTTCTTC.

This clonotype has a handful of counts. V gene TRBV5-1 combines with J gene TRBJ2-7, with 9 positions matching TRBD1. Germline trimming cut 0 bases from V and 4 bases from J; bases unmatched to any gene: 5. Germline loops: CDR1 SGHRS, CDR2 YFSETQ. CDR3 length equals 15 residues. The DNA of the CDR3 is TGCGCCAGCAGCTTGGGCGGGACAGGGTATTACGAGCAGTACTTC. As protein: CASSLGGTGYYEQYF.

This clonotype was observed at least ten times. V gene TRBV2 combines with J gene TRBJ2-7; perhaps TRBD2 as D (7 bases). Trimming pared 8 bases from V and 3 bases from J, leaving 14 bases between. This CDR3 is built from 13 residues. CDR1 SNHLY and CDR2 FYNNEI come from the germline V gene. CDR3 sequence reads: CASGGEGGYEQYF. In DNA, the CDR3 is TGTGCCAGCGGCGGGGAGGGGGGCTACGAGCAGTACTTC.

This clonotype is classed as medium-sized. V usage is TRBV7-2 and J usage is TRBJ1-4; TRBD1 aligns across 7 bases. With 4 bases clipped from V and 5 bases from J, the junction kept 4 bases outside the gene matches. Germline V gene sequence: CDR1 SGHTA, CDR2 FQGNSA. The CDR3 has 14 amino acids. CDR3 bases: TGTGCCAGCAGCTCGACAGGGCGGAATGAAAAACTGTTTTTT. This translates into CASSSTGRNEKLFF.

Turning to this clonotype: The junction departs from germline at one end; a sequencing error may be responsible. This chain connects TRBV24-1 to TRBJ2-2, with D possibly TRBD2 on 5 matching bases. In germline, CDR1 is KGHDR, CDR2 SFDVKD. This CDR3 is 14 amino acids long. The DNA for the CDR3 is TGTGCCACCAGTCCTACATCGAACATCGGGGATCTGTTTTTT. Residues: CATSPTSNIGDLFF.

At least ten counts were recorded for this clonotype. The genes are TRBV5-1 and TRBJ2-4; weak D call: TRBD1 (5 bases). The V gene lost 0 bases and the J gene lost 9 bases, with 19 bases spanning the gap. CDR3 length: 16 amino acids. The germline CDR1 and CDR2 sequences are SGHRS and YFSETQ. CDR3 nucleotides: TGCGCCAGCAGCTTGGCCGTGGACACAGCGCCTTCCATTCAGTACTTC. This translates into CASSLAVDTAPSIQYF.

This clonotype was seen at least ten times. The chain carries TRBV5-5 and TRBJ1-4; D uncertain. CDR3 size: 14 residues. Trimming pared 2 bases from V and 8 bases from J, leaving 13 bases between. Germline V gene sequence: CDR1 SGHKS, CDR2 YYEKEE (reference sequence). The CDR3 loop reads CASSFAPGEEKLFF. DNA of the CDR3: TGTGCCAGCAGCTTTGCTCCGGGTGAGGAAAAACTGTTTTTT.

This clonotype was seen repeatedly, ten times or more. CDR3 amino acids: CSASWDSNQPQHF. The CDR3 DNA follows: TGCAGTGCTAGTTGGGATAGCAATCAGCCCCAGCATTTT. The rearrangement joins TRBV20-1 to TRBJ1-5; D gene uncertain. Trimming left V 3 bases short and J 0 bases short, with 6 bases between. CDR1 and CDR2 (germline): DFQATT, SNEGSKA (reference sequence). The CDR3 is 13 amino acids.

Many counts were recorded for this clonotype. The CDR3 region is CSASAGMSYGYTF. The CDR3 nucleotides read TGCAGTGCTAGCGCAGGGATGAGCTATGGCTACACCTTC. The chain has TRBV20-1 and TRBJ1-2; maybe TRBD1 (5 bases). V dropped 3 bases and J dropped 4 bases, with 12 bases sitting between them. The CDR3 is 13 residues long. The germline V gene encodes CDR1 DFQATT and CDR2 SNEGSKA (reference sequence).

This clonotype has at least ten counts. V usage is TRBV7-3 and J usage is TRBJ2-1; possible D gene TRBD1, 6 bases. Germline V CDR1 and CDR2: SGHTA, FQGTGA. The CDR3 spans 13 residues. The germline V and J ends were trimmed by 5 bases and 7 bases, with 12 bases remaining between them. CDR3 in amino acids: CASSPTTGNEQFF. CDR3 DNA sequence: TGTGCCAGCAGCCCTACCACAGGGAATGAGCAGTTCTTC.

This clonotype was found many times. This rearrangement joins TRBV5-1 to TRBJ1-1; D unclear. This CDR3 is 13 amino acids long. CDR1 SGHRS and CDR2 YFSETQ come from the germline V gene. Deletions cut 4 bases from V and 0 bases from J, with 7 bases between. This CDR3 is CASSIVLNTEAFF. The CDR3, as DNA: TGCGCCAGCAGCATAGTCCTGAACACTGAAGCTTTCTTT. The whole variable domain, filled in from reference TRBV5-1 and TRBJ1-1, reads KAGVTQTPRYLIKTRGQQVTLSCSPISGHRSVSWYQQTPGQGLQFLFEYFSETQRNKGNFPGRFSGRQFSNSRSEMNVSTLELGDSALYLCASSIVLNTEAFFGQGTRLTVV.

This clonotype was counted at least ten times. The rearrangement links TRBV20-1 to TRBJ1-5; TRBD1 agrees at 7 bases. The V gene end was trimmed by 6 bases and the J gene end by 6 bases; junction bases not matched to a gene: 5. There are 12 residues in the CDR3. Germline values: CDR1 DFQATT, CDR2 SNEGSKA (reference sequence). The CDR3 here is CSAGGGSQPQHF. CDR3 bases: TGCAGTGCCGGAGGGGGCAGTCAGCCCCAGCATTTT.

CDR3 DNA: TGCAGTGCTAGAGTGAAGTCCGAGACCCAGTACTTC. This codes for CSARVKSETQYF. The J gene is TRBJ2-5, the V gene TRBV20-1, with D hard to call. Trimming shortened V by 1 base and J by 5 bases, and 8 bases separated the two germline ends. This CDR3 is 12 amino acids long. Germline V gives CDR1 DFQATT, CDR2 SNEGSKA (reference sequence).

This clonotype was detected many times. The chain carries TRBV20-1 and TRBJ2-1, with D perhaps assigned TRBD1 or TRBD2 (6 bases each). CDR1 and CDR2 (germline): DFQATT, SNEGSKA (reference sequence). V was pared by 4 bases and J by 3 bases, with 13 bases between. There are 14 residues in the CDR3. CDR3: CSAIGGQGYNEQFF. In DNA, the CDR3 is TGCAGTGCTATTGGGGGGCAAGGCTACAATGAGCAGTTCTTC.

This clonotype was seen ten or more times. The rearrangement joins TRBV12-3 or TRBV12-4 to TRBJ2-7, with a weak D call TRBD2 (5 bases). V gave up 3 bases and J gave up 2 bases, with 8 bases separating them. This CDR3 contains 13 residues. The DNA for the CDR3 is TGTGCCAGCAGTTTGGCGGGTACCTACGAGCAGTACTTC. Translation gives CASSLAGTYEQYF.

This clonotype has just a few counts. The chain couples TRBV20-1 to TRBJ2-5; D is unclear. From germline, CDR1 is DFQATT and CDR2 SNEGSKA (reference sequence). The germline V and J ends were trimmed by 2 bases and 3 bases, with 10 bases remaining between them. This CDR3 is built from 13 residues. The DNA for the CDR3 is TGCAGTGCTAGATTTGACCAAGAAGAGACCCAGTACTTC. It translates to CSARFDQEETQYF.

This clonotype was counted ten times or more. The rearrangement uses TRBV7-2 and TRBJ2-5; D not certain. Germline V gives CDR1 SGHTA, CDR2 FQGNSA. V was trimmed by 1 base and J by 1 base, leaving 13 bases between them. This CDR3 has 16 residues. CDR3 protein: CASSLGSGRGQETQYF. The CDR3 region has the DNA TGTGCCAGCAGCTTAGGGTCCGGGCGAGGCCAAGAGACCCAGTACTTC.